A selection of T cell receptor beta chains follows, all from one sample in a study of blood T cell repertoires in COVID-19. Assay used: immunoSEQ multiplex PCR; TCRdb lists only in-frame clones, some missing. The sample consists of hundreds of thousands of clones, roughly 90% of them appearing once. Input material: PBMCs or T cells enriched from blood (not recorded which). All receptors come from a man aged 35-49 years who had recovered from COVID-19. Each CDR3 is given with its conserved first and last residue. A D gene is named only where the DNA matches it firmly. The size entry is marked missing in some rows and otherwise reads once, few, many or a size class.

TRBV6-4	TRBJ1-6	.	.	TGTGCCAGCAGTGACTCGAATCCAGGTTCACCCCTCCACTTT	CASSDSNPGSPLHF
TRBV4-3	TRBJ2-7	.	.	TGCGCCAGCAGCCAAGGTATGGGGGGTAGCGGCACTTACTACGAGCAGTACTTC	CASSQGMGGSGTYYEQYF
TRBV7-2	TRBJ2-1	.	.	TGTGCCAGCAGCTTACCTAGCCTTGAGCAGTTCTTC	CASSLPSLEQFF
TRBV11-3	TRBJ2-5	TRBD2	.	TGTGCCAGCAGCTTAGATGCGAGGGTTAGCGGGGGAGAGACCCAGTACTTC	CASSLDARVSGGETQYF
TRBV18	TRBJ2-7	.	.	TGTGCCAGCTCAGAATCGACAGGCATGGAGCAGTACTTC	CASSESTGMEQYF
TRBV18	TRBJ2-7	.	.	TGTGCCAGCTCACCAAGTGGAGGGGCGACCTACGAGCAGTACTTC	CASSPSGGATYEQYF
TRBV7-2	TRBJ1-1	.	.	TGTGCCAGCAGCCCCTACACTGAAGCTTTCTTT	CASSPYTEAFF
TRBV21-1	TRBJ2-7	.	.	TGTGCCAGCAAAAAAGGGGCGGGAGGCTATCTCCCCAGGCTCTCCGAGCAGTACTTC	CASKKGAGGYLPRLSEQYF
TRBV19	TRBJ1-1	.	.	TGTGCCAGTAGTATAGATAAAAAGAAGATCCGGGCTCCGCCCGGGGGCACTGAAGCTTTCTTT	CASSIDKKKIRAPPGGTEAFF
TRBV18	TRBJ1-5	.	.	TGTGCCAGCTCAAAGGCACAGGGTGGGCATCAGCCCCAGCATTTT	CASSKAQGGHQPQHF
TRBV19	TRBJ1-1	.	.	TGTGCCAGTAGTATCTGGCGGCTGGGTTTGAACACTGAAGCTTTCTTT	CASSIWRLGLNTEAFF
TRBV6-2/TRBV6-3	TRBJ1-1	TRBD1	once	TGTGCCAGCAGTTACCTGCTACCGGGACAGGGGATAGCTGAAGCTTTCTTT	CASSYLLPGQGIAEAFF
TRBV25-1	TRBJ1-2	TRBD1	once	TGTGCCAGCAGTCAGGTGGGGACAGGGCGTAACTATGGCTACACCTTC	CASSQVGTGRNYGYTF
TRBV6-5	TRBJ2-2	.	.	TGTGCCAGCAGCTGGACAGAGAACACCGGGGAGCTGTTTTTT	CASSWTENTGELFF
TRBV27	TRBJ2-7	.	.	TGTGCCAGCAGCACGGGACAACCGACGGGCGAGCAGTACTTC	CASSTGQPTGEQYF
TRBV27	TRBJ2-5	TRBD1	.	TGTGCCAGCAGTTTAAGGGGACAGCCCATAAGAGGGACCCAGTACTTC	CASSLRGQPIRGTQYF
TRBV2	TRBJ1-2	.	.	TGTGCCAGCAGGGGCAGGGATGACGGCTACACCTTC	CASRGRDDGYTF
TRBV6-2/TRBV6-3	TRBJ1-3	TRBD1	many	TGTGCCAGCAGTACCTGGGACAGGGCGAGCTCTGGAAACACCATATATTTT	CASSTWDRASSGNTIYF
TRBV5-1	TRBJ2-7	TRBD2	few	TGCGCCAGCAGCCCCGGACTAGCGGAGATCTACGAGCAGTACTTC	CASSPGLAEIYEQYF
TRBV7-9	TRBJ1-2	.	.	TGTGCCAGCAGCTTTACTGGGGGCGAAGATGGCTACACCTTC	CASSFTGGEDGYTF
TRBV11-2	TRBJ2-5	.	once	TGTGCCAGCAGCCGAGTCGGGGAAGAGACCCAGTACTTC	CASSRVGEETQYF
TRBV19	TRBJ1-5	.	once	TGTGCCAGTAGCCCCCCAATCTTTCTTCGGTCTATTAGCAATCAGCCCCAGCATTTT	CASSPPIFLRSISNQPQHF
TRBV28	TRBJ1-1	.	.	TGTGCCAGCAGTCGGCGTATCGGGGTCTGGGTAGCTTTCTTT	CASSRRIGVWVAFF
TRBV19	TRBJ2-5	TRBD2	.	TGTGCCAGTAGTATGCCTAGGACTAGCGGGGGCCAAGAGACCCAGTACTTC	CASSMPRTSGGQETQYF
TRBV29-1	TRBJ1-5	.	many	TGCAGCGTTCTCCGGGATTATAGCAATCAGCCCCAGCATTTT	CSVLRDYSNQPQHF
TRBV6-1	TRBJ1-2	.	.	TGTGCCAGCAGTGAAGGATTCATGGACAGAAACTATGGCTACACCTTC	CASSEGFMDRNYGYTF
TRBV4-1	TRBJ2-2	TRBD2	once	TGCGCCAGCAGACAACCCGGGGGGACCGGGGAGCTGTTTTTT	CASRQPGGTGELFF
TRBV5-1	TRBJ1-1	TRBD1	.	TGCGCCAGCAGCTTGGTCGGGACAGATAACACTGAAGCTTTCTTT	CASSLVGTDNTEAFF
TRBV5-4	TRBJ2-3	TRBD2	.	TGTGCCAGCAGCCCGCGAGGTAGCGGGAGGGGGTCGTTCACAGATACGCAGTATTTT	CASSPRGSGRGSFTDTQYF
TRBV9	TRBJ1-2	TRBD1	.	TGTGCCAGCAGCGTAAAATTGGTAGGGACAGGGGAATTAGGAGGCTACACCTTC	CASSVKLVGTGELGGYTF
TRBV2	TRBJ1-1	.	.	TGTGCCAGCGCTATATCAGGCTTTGAAGCTTTCTTT	CASAISGFEAFF
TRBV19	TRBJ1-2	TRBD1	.	TGTGCCAGTAGTCCCTCAAGTTTCAGGGGGATGGATGACGAGAGGTATGGCTACACCTTC	CASSPSSFRGMDDERYGYTF
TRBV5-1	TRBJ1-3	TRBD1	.	TGCGCCAGCAGCTTGCCAAGCGGGACAGGAAGCGTCGGAAACACCATATATTTT	CASSLPSGTGSVGNTIYF
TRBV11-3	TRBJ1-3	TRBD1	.	TGTGCCAGCAGCCCCGGGACAGGGCCTGGAAACACCATATATTTT	CASSPGTGPGNTIYF
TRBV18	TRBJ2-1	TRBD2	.	TGTGCCAGCTCACCAATAGGACTAGCGGACAATGAGCAGTTCTTC	CASSPIGLADNEQFF
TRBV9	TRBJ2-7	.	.	TGTGCCAGCAGCGTAGCTAGTCAGGGTTGGGAGCAGTACTTC	CASSVASQGWEQYF
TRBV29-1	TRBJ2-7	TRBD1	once	TGCAGCGCCACCGGGACAGCACAATACGAGCAGTACTTC	CSATGTAQYEQYF
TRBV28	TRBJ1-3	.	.	TGTGCCAGCAGCTCCGGACAACCCTCTGGAAACACCATATATTTT	CASSSGQPSGNTIYF
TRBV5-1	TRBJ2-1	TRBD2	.	TGCGCCAGCAGTCTACAGGGGCGGACTAGCGGGGGCAATGAGCAGTTCTTC	CASSLQGRTSGGNEQFF
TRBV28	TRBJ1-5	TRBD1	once	TGTGCCAGCAGGCGACCGGGACAGGGAAATCAGCCCCAGCATTTT	CASRRPGQGNQPQHF
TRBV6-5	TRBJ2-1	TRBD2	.	TGTGCCAGCAGTCTATCTAGCGGGGGGGATGAGCAGTTCTTC	CASSLSSGGDEQFF
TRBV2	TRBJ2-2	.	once	TGTGCCAGCAGGGGAGCGGAGATGAACACCGGGGAGCTGTTTTTT	CASRGAEMNTGELFF
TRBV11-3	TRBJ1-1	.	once	TGTGCCAGCAGCTTAGGTATCCCGAACACTGAAGCTTTCTTT	CASSLGIPNTEAFF
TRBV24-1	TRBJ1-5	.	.	TGTGCCACCAGTGATTCAAGACAGGTCAATCAGCCCCAGCATTTT	CATSDSRQVNQPQHF
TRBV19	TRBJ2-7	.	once	TGTGCCAGTAGTATAGCGGGAGATTCCTACGAGCAGTACTTC	CASSIAGDSYEQYF
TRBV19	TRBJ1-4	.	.	TGTGCCAGTAGTAGTAGGGCAGGGCCTAATGAAAAACTGTTTTTT	CASSSRAGPNEKLFF
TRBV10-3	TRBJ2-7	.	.	TGTGCCATCAGTGAGACGGGTCCCTACGAGCAGTACTTC	CAISETGPYEQYF
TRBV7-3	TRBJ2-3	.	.	TGTGCCAGCAGCTTAAATTCGCCTAGCGTCAATGGGGATACGCAGTATTTT	CASSLNSPSVNGDTQYF
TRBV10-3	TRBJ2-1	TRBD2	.	TGTGCCATTCTAGCGGAACCCTACAATGAGCAGTTCTTC	CAILAEPYNEQFF
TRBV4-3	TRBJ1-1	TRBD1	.	TGCGCCAGCAGCCCCGACAGGGTATGGTCCACTGAAGCTTTCTTT	CASSPDRVWSTEAFF
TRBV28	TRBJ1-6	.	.	TGTGCCAGCAGTTCCCCGGGGGACGTCAATTCACCCCTCCACTTT	CASSSPGDVNSPLHF
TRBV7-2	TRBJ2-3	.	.	TGTGCCAGCAGCTTAGATGCCGGGAAGATAGATACGCAGTATTTT	CASSLDAGKIDTQYF
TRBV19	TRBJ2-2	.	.	TGTGCCAGTAGCGCCAGGGGTGACACCGGGGAGCTGTTTTTT	CASSARGDTGELFF
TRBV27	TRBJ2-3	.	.	TGTGCCAGCAGTTACCAGAGGACTGACCGGGCTCTAGATACGCAGTATTTT	CASSYQRTDRALDTQYF
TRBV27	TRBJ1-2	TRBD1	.	TGTGCCAGCCGAGGAATACAGGGGGTTCACGGCTACACCTTC	CASRGIQGVHGYTF
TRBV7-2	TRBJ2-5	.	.	TGTGCCAGCAGCTTAAGGGGGGGCGCGGGGATTGGAGAGACCCAGTACTTC	CASSLRGGAGIGETQYF
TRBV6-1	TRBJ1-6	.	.	TGTGCCAGCAGTGAAAGGCTGACGAAGGGGCACTTT	CASSERLTKGHF
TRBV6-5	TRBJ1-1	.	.	TGTGCCAGCAGACGGGTGAACACTGAAGCTTTCTTT	CASRRVNTEAFF
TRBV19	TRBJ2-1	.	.	TGTGCCAGTAGTGTCAGGGACATTGGAGCTGAGCAGTTCTTC	CASSVRDIGAEQFF
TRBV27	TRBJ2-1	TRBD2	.	TGTGCCAGCAGACTAGCGGGGGGCCTATACTCCTACAATGAGCAGTTCTTC	CASRLAGGLYSYNEQFF